This T cell receptor beta chain emerged from a study of human T cells and chemical hapten exposure. V was clipped by 2 bases and J by 0 bases, with 4 bases between them. This CDR3 has 13 amino acids. Germline CDR1 and CDR2: ENHRY and SYGVKD. Study results and caveats: Large CDR3 similarity clusters arose significantly more often from expanded TCRs than from controls.

Time point given: patch test 1, 2 weeks after DPC sensitization. Treatment of the sample: therapeutic diphenylcyclopropenone sensitization with weekly scalp DPC. This clonotype was detected a few times. As yet, its antigen is unknown. TCRdb reprocessed the RACE reads with MiXCR, giving one entry per CDR3 protein. The data contain tens of thousands of distinct CDR3 sequences, 9% to 12% of them singletons. This specimen consisted of whole blood, obtained in connection with sensitization to the hapten diphenylcyclopropenone (DPC). The source is a woman between 50 and 59 years old with alopecia areata. Some clones in this sample may be carry-over from other donors' samples. This sequence joins TRBV10-3 and TRBJ1-2; D gene ambiguous. CDR3 loop: CAISEDPNYGYTF. The CDR3 region has the DNA TGTGCCATCAGTGAGGACCCTAACTATGGCTACACCTTC.